The 32 T cell receptor beta chains below come from one sample, sequenced in a study of response to subunit inactivated influenza vaccine. TCRdb fed the RT-PCR reads into MiXCR, producing one record per CDR3 protein. The table shows approximately 530,000 distinct CDR3 sequences, with about 7.6% occurring only once. Sequenced here: PBMCs from blood, sampled less than 30 months after vaccination. Every receptor here comes from a man aged 50 to 69 who received an inactivated influenza vaccine.

This clonotype has ten or more counts. This rearrangement joins TRBV11-2 to TRBJ2-1, with a weak D call TRBD2 (5 bases). The V and J ends lost 5 bases and 4 bases respectively, with 12 bases between them. Germline values: CDR1 SGHAT, CDR2 FQNNGV. The CDR3 has 14 amino acids. CDR3 DNA: TGTGCCAGCAGCCTGACAACGGGGTACAATGAGCAGTTCTTC. Translated, it gives CASSLTTGYNEQFF.

This chain links TRBV27 with TRBJ2-3; TRBD2 matches 9 bases. The CDR3 is 19 amino acids. The junction had 13 bases not matched to a gene; V was cut back by 2 bases and J by 1 base. Germline V gene data show CDR1 as MNHEY and CDR2 as SMNVEV (reference sequence). The CDR3 loop is CASSLLAGPSLGGTDTQYF. Written as DNA, the CDR3 is TGTGCCAGCAGTTTACTAGCGGGGCCGTCTCTCGGCGGCACAGATACGCAGTATTTT.

This clonotype appeared a single time. The chain links TRBV5-6 to TRBJ2-5; 8 bases agree with TRBD2. V was clipped by 4 bases and J by 7 bases; unmatched bases: 12. The CDR3 extends over 15 amino acids. From germline, CDR1 is SGHDT and CDR2 YYEEEE. The CDR3 DNA is TGTGCCAGCAGCCAAACGACTAGCGTTGACTCGACCCAGTACTTC. Amino acids: CASSQTTSVDSTQYF.

This clonotype has a count of ten or more. The J gene is TRBJ2-1, the V gene TRBV20-1; TRBD1 might be the D (5 bases). Trimming pared 0 bases from V and 0 bases from J, leaving 9 bases between. CDR3 size: 15 residues. The germline V gene encodes CDR1 DFQATT and CDR2 SNEGSKA (reference sequence). CDR3 loop: CSARDFRDSYNEQFF. CDR3 in DNA: TGCAGTGCTAGAGATTTCAGGGACTCCTACAATGAGCAGTTCTTC.

The chain carries TRBV12-3 or TRBV12-4 and TRBJ2-5, with 8 nucleotides matching TRBD2. The CDR3 consists of 16 residues. The junction had 11 bases not matched to a gene; V was cut back by 5 bases and J by 3 bases. CDR3 region: CASSPGLGALEETQYF. The CDR3 bases are TGTGCCAGCAGTCCGGGACTAGGGGCCCTTGAAGAGACCCAGTACTTC.

This clonotype was found a few times. V usage is TRBV5-1 and J usage is TRBJ2-5, with 7 bases aligning to TRBD2. The CDR3 consists of 16 residues. Trimming at V came to 1 base and at J to 4 bases, leaving 10 bases not matched to a gene. Germline CDR1 and CDR2: SGHRS and YFSETQ. The CDR3 DNA follows: TGCGCCAGCAGCTTGACTTGGGCGGGGGTTGGAGAGACCCAGTACTTC. Its protein product is CASSLTWAGVGETQYF.

This clonotype turned up a few times. The genes are TRBV3-1 and TRBJ2-5, with D hard to call. The CDR3 loop spans 11 amino acids. The germline V and J ends were trimmed by 2 bases and 5 bases, with 3 bases remaining between them. Per the germline V gene, CDR1 is LGHDT and CDR2 is YNNKEL (reference sequence). CDR3 residues: CASSQMETQYF. CDR3 DNA: TGTGCCAGCAGCCAAATGGAGACCCAGTACTTC.

In this sample, this clonotype turned up many times. The junction differs from germline at one of its ends, possibly a read error. The chain combines TRBV5-1 with TRBJ2-3, with 8 bases aligning to TRBD2. The CDR3 covers 15 residues. Per germline, CDR1 SGHRS and CDR2 YFSETQ. Written as DNA, the CDR3 is TGCGCCAGCAGTTTGGCGGGGGGCCTGACAGATACGCAGTATTTT. Its translation is CASSLAGGLTDTQYF.

This clonotype occurred a few times. The rearrangement links TRBV27 to TRBJ2-3, with TRBD2 identical over 9 bases. Germline values: CDR1 MNHEY, CDR2 SMNVEV (reference sequence). After removal of 2 bases from V and 6 bases from J, the junction contained 12 bases not matched to a gene. CDR3 size: 17 residues. DNA for the CDR3: TGTGCCAGCAGTTTAAGTTTTCGGCTAGCGGGGCCTGATACGCAGTATTTT. Encoded protein: CASSLSFRLAGPDTQYF.

This clonotype was counted only a few times. The chain employs TRBV2 and TRBJ1-5; no reliable D call. CDR1 is SNHLY and CDR2 is FYNNEI in the germline V gene. V was clipped by 7 bases and J by 4 bases, with 11 bases between them. The CDR3 is 13 residues long. The CDR3 region is CASKIAENQPQHF. DNA of the CDR3: TGTGCCAGCAAAATAGCCGAGAATCAGCCCCAGCATTTT. The variable domain in full, with the rest retrieved from reference TRBV2 and TRBJ1-5, is EPEVTQTPSHQVTQMGQEVILRCVPISNHLYFYWYRQILGQKVEFLVSFYNNEISEKSEIFDDQFSVERPDGSNFTLKIRSTKLEDSAMYFCASKIAENQPQHFGDGTRLSIL.

The sample holds a few counts of this clonotype. This chain connects TRBV21-1 to TRBJ2-1; no check of the table's D call, TRBD1, against the DNA was made. TRBV21-1 is classified as a pseudogene. The CDR3 sequence is 16 residues long. The CDR3 loop reads CASSKEFRGNYNEQFF. The CDR3 DNA reads TGTGCCAGCAGCAAAGAGTTCAGGGGGAACTACAATGAGCAGTTCTTC.

This clonotype was observed many times. The gene calls are TRBV20-1 and TRBJ2-7; TRBD1 matches 7 bases. Germline CDR1 DFQATT, CDR2 SNEGSKA (reference sequence). Trimming at V came to 4 bases and at J to 6 bases, leaving 9 bases not matched to a gene. The CDR3 is made up of 13 amino acids. The CDR3 DNA reads TGCAGTGCTACTCCTGGGACAGTAGCCGAGCAGTACTTC. Amino acids: CSATPGTVAEQYF.

V gene TRBV6-1 combines with J gene TRBJ2-5; D might be TRBD2 (5 bases). Germline CDR1 reads MNHNS; CDR2 reads SASEGT. CDR3 length equals 13 residues. V was clipped by 6 bases and J by 7 bases, with 15 bases between them. CDR3 region: CASSKGAFGTQYF. The CDR3 nucleotides are TGTGCCAGCAGCAAGGGAGCCTTTGGGACCCAGTACTTC.

The sample holds a few counts of this clonotype. The chain is built from TRBV12-3 or TRBV12-4 and TRBJ2-5; TRBD2 is a possible D gene (6 bases). V lost 7 bases and J 5 bases, leaving 14 bases between the germline ends. The CDR3 is made up of 13 amino acids. The CDR3 nucleotides are TGTGCCAGCACCCTAGGGGCGGGGGAGACCCAGTACTTC. Translating it yields CASTLGAGETQYF.

V gene TRBV9 combines with J gene TRBJ2-5; either TRBD1 or TRBD2 may fit D (6 bases each). The CDR3 spans 16 residues. In germline, CDR1 is SGDLS, CDR2 YYNGEE. Trimming left V 0 bases short and J 4 bases short, with 16 bases between. CDR3: CASSVGGSGGGETQYF. CDR3 sequence (DNA): TGTGCCAGCAGCGTAGGGGGTAGCGGAGGGGGAGAGACCCAGTACTTC.

This chain uses TRBV4-3 with TRBJ1-1; D not certain. CDR3 length: 15 amino acids. Trimming cost V 0 bases and J 11 bases, with 19 bases left between them. In germline, CDR1 is LGHNA, CDR2 YSLEER. CDR3 in DNA: TGCGCCAGCAGCCAAGATTTCGTAGGCAGAGTAAACGCTTTCTTT. It encodes CASSQDFVGRVNAFF.

A remark on this clonotype: A much larger clone lies one base from this, so it may be a read error. The rearrangement joins TRBV20-1 to TRBJ1-1; D is unclear. Germline V lookup: CDR1 DFQATT, CDR2 SNEGSKA (reference sequence). This CDR3 spans 14 amino acids. CDR3 protein: CSPRVGGANTEAFF. CDR3 DNA: TGCAGTCCTAGGGTGGGAGGTGCGAACACTGAAGCTTTCTTT.

The chain couples TRBV5-1 to TRBJ2-1; 12 positions agree with TRBD2. The CDR3 has 16 residues. The ends lost 4 bases at V and 7 bases at J; junction bases unmatched: 9. The germline gives CDR1 SGHRS, CDR2 YFSETQ. CDR3 coding DNA: TGCGCCAGCAGCCCGGGTACTAGCGGGGGGCTGAATGAGCAGTTCTTC. Protein product: CASSPGTSGGLNEQFF.

This chain joins TRBV29-1 and TRBJ2-7, with no clear D. Germline loops: CDR1 SQVTM, CDR2 ANQGSEA. The CDR3 is 12 residues long. Deletions cut 1 base from V and 1 base from J, with 5 bases between. As DNA, the CDR3 is TGCAGCGTTGAAGCAGATTCCTACGAGCAGTACTTC. Translated, it gives CSVEADSYEQYF.

The chain couples TRBV28 to TRBJ2-7; TRBD1 matches 12 bases. J lost 7 bases, V lost 5 bases, and 6 bases had no gene match. Germline CDR1 is MDHEN and CDR2 is SYDVKM. The CDR3 runs 14 residues. CDR3 in DNA: TGTGCCAGCAGTCCCGGGACAGGGGGCAGAGAGCAGTACTTC. Translated, it gives CASSPGTGGREQYF. Variable domain in full (rest from reference TRBV28 and TRBJ2-7): DVKVTQSSRYLVKRTGEKVFLECVQDMDHENMFWYRQDPGLGLRLIYFSYDVKMKEKGDIPEGYSVSREKKERFSLILESASTNQTSMYLCASSPGTGGREQYFGPGTRLTVT.

CDR3 DNA: TGCGCCAGCAGCCAAGCCGGGAGAGGGTATGGCTACACCTTC. Translated, it gives CASSQAGRGYGYTF. V is TRBV4-1 and J is TRBJ1-2, with no clear D. Germline CDR1 MGHRA, CDR2 YSYEKL. The CDR3 consists of 14 residues. V was shortened by 1 base and J by 5 bases, with 11 bases between the two germline ends.

V is TRBV15 and J is TRBJ1-2, with D hard to call. Germline CDR1 and CDR2: LNHNV and YYDKDF (reference sequence). The V gene lost 0 bases and the J gene lost 2 bases, with 10 bases spanning the gap. The CDR3 consists of 15 residues. The CDR3 spells CATSREALGNYGYTF. The DNA for the CDR3 is TGTGCCACCAGCAGAGAGGCATTAGGGAACTATGGCTACACCTTC.

In this sample, this clonotype turned up many times. This chain connects TRBV7-2 to TRBJ2-1; TRBD1 matches 10 bases. With V trimmed by 8 bases and J by 5 bases, 3 bases remained unmatched. The CDR3 loop spans 13 amino acids. CDR1 and CDR2 (germline): SGHTA, FQGNSA. The CDR3 DNA reads as TGTGCCAGCGGACAGGGGGGGAACAATGAGCAGTTCTTC. It codes for CASGQGGNNEQFF.

The chain links TRBV3-1 to TRBJ2-2, with 9 bases lining up with TRBD2. The CDR3 is made up of 16 amino acids. J was trimmed by 1 base and V by 4 bases; bases with no gene match: 4. The V gene's germline CDR1 is LGHDT and CDR2 YNNKEL (reference sequence). CDR3 residues: CASSRRAGGNTGELFF. The CDR3 DNA sequence: TGTGCCAGCAGCCGAAGAGCGGGGGGGAACACCGGGGAGCTGTTTTTT. The full variable domain, completed using reference TRBV3-1 and TRBJ2-2, is DTAVSQTPKYLVTQMGNDKSIKCEQNLGHDTMYWYKQDSKKFLKIMFSYNNKELIINETVPNRFSPKSPDKAHLNLHINSLELGDSAVYFCASSRRAGGNTGELFFGEGSRLTVL.

This clonotype has just a few counts. The chain combines TRBV29-1 with TRBJ2-1, with D possibly TRBD2 on 6 matching bases. V gave up 2 bases and J gave up 10 bases, with 15 bases separating them. The CDR3 covers 13 residues. Germline CDR1 reads SQVTM; CDR2 reads ANQGSEA. The CDR3 nucleotides are TGCAGCGTTGAAAGGGATAGAGCGGGCGAGCAGTTCTTC. This sequence encodes CSVERDRAGEQFF.

This clonotype was picked up many times. V gene TRBV20-1 combines with J gene TRBJ2-3, with 10 bases aligning to TRBD2. The CDR3 length is 14 residues. The V and J ends lost 6 bases and 4 bases, in that order; junction bases with no gene match: 7. Germline loops: CDR1 DFQATT, CDR2 SNEGSKA (reference sequence). The CDR3 DNA follows: TGCAGTGCAAGTCTAGCGGGAGTACCAGATACGCAGTATTTT. As protein: CSASLAGVPDTQYF.

Only a few counts were recorded for this clonotype. The chain recombines TRBV4-3 with TRBJ2-1; TRBD2 agrees at 15 bases. The germline CDR1 and CDR2 sequences are LGHNA and YSLEER. The CDR3 consists of 15 residues. With 5 bases clipped from V and 9 bases from J, the junction kept 5 bases outside the gene matches. CDR3 sequence reads: CASSRTSGRAVEQFF. DNA for the CDR3: TGCGCCAGCAGCAGGACTAGCGGGAGGGCCGTTGAGCAGTTCTTC.

The chain has TRBV20-1 and TRBJ2-4, with TRBD2 identical over 8 bases. CDR3 length equals 12 residues. The ends lost 3 bases at V and 6 bases at J; junction bases unmatched: 1. Germline V lookup: CDR1 DFQATT, CDR2 SNEGSKA (reference sequence). CDR3: CSASTSGNIQYF. CDR3 nucleotide sequence: TGCAGTGCTAGTACTAGCGGAAACATTCAGTACTTC.

The chain links TRBV20-1 to TRBJ2-5; either TRBD1 or TRBD2 may fit D (5 bases each). Looked up from germline, CDR1 is DFQATT and CDR2 is SNEGSKA (reference sequence). The CDR3 loop spans 14 amino acids. V lost 6 bases and J lost 4, with 18 bases in between. The CDR3 DNA is TGCAGTGCGCCCGGGACCCCAAGGCGAGAGACCCAGTACTTC. Protein sequence: CSAPGTPRRETQYF.

This clonotype was counted a few times. V usage is TRBV7-8 and J usage is TRBJ2-2; D gene unclear. In germline, CDR1 is SGHVS, CDR2 FQNEAQ. The CDR3 covers 14 residues. The V gene lost 3 bases and the J gene lost 5 bases, with 10 bases spanning the gap. CDR3: CASSFRRDTGELFF. Here the CDR3 DNA reads TGTGCCAGCAGCTTCAGGCGTGATACCGGGGAGCTGTTTTTT.

This chain uses TRBV20-1 with TRBJ1-4; D not resolved. In germline, CDR1 is DFQATT, CDR2 SNEGSKA (reference sequence). CDR3 size: 16 residues. V lost 1 base and J lost 3, with 15 bases in between. CDR3 sequence reads: CSARVRGRQPNEKLFF. In nucleotides, the CDR3 is TGCAGTGCTAGAGTGCGAGGAAGGCAGCCTAATGAAAAACTGTTTTTT.

In this sample, this clonotype turned up a few times. The CDR3 bases are TGCGCCAGCAGCTTGGGGGATTCCGGGACAGGGGGCAAGTACTTC. Its protein is CASSLGDSGTGGKYF. The chain has TRBV5-1 and TRBJ2-7, with 12 positions matching TRBD1. Germline trimming cut 0 bases from V and 11 bases from J; bases unmatched to any gene: 9. There are 15 residues in the CDR3. CDR1 SGHRS and CDR2 YFSETQ come from the germline V gene.